Included here is one T cell receptor beta chain sequence, with context. Antigen: not known. During its preparation, the TCRbeta library received unique molecular identifiers. TCRdb re-analysed the PCR reads in MiXCR, keeping a single row per CDR3 protein. The sample contains 240,000 or so distinct CDR3 sequences, roughly 7.7% of which appear only once. This specimen comes from a study of T-cell reconstitution after alpha-beta-depleted transplantation in children. General study results and limits: Fresh T-cell production supplied most of the T-cell counts and diversity seen one year after transplant. Reportedly, roughly two months post-transplant, alpha-beta T cells arose from several hundred expanded graft clones.

With 1 base removed from V and 5 bases from J, the gap between germline ends came to 12 bases. The CDR3 contains 15 residues. CDR1 is MNHEY, CDR2 SMNVEV, per germline (reference sequence). The sequences come from PBMCs, mostly from graft donor cells, collected 180 days after TCRalphabeta/CD19-depleted stem cell transplant. The source of this sequence is a male patient aged 10-17 years who had a stem cell transplant for acute lymphoblastic leukemia, so the T cells may come from the graft donor. This chain links TRBV27 with TRBJ2-1; D is uncertain. The CDR3 DNA sequence: TGTGCCAGCAGTTTATTTCCCGATTTGGACAATGAGCAGTTCTTC. This gives the protein CASSLFPDLDNEQFF.